This T cell receptor (beta chain) stems from a study of vaccination effects on CD4 cells after COVID-19. For this clone: The antigen remains undetermined.

Libraries were prepared by immunoSEQ multiplex PCR; TCRdb keeps only in-frame clonotypes and omits some of them. Of 30,000 or so clones listed, 60% to 80% are singletons. Culturing for 10 days preceded CD4+ T cell isolation. The CDR3 is 19 residues long. Germline loops: CDR1 KGHSH, CDR2 LQKENI. Germline trimming cut 5 bases from V and 5 bases from J; bases unmatched to any gene: 16. The receptor was derived from a human donor who received a COVID-19 vaccine. This rearrangement joins TRBV18 to TRBJ2-5; 14 bases map to TRBD2. The sample in question was CD4+ T cells from PBMCs cultured without peptide, obtained before COVID-19 vaccination. CDR3 region: CASSSLGTSGSNSGETQYF. In DNA, the CDR3 is TGTGCCAGCTCATCACTGGGGACTAGCGGGAGTAATAGCGGCGAGACCCAGTACTTC.